The T cell receptor beta chain described here comes from a study of shared clonotypes between healthy human individuals. In germline, CDR1 is SEHNR, CDR2 FQNEAQ (reference sequence). The CDR3 has 17 residues. Trimming removed 3 bases at V and 6 bases at J, with 23 bases between. Using immunoSEQ multiplex PCR, the repertoire was profiled, and TCRdb retains in-frame clones only, with some absent. The table shows some 490,000 clones, with about 72% occurring only once. Sequencing input: PBMCs. This TCR derives from a woman in her thirties or forties in good health. Some clones in this sample may be carry-over from other donors' samples. The chain joins TRBV7-9 to TRBJ2-5; D not certain. DNA for the CDR3: TGTGCCAGCAGCTTGCCCCTATTGGAATCCCAAGATAAGACCCAGTACTTC. Translating gives CASSLPLLESQDKTQYF.